A single sample gave rise to the 27 T cell receptor beta chains below, sequenced in a study of T cell changes during pregnancy in multiple sclerosis. The method was immunoSEQ multiplex PCR; TCRdb's version includes in-frame clones alone and lacks a portion of them. The repertoire has some 62,000 clones, about nine tenths of them found once; the top ten carry approximately 3%. Material: peripheral blood, obtained in the second trimester of pregnancy. These receptors were taken from a female donor in good health, enrolled as a control in a pregnancy study.

The rearrangement uses TRBV7-2 and TRBJ1-4; TRBD1 matches 7 bases. Germline CDR1 and CDR2: SGHTA and FQGNSA. The CDR3 totals 16 residues. The ends lost 3 bases at V and 8 bases at J; junction bases unmatched: 12. The CDR3 DNA follows: TGTGCCAGCAGCTTGGTTGGAACAGGGGTGGGGGAAAAACTGTTTTTT. Protein product: CASSLVGTGVGEKLFF. The full variable domain, in which reference TRBV7-2 and TRBJ1-4 provide the parts outside the CDR3, is GAGVSQSPSNKVTEKGKDVELRCDPISGHTALYWYRQSLGQGLEFLIYFQGNSAPDKSGLPSDRFSAERTGGSVSTLTIQRTQQEDSAVYLCASSLVGTGVGEKLFFGSGTQLSVL.

This clone was observed once. The rearrangement joins TRBV23-1 to TRBJ1-6; D gene ambiguous. TRBV23-1 is known as an ORF, though its function is uncertain. This CDR3 is 15 amino acids long. Trimming removed 2 bases at V and 5 bases at J, with 10 bases between. The CDR3 protein is CASSQRGQDNSPLHF. The CDR3 coding sequence is TGCGCCAGCAGTCAACGGGGTCAGGATAATTCACCCCTCCACTTT.

This chain links TRBV7-2 with TRBJ2-1; 8 bases fit TRBD1. This CDR3 region has 16 residues. J lost 4 bases, V lost 2 bases, and 7 bases had no gene match. Germline CDR1 reads SGHTA; CDR2 reads FQGNSA. CDR3 nucleotides: TGTGCCAGCAGCTTACGGAGACAGGGGCCTTACAATGAGCAGTTCTTC. It is translated as CASSLRRQGPYNEQFF.

The genes are TRBV10-3 and TRBJ1-1, with TRBD1 matching over 7 bases. The length of the CDR3 is 13 residues. J was trimmed by 8 bases and V by 6 bases; bases with no gene match: 9. Per germline, CDR1 ENHRY and CDR2 SYGVKD. The CDR3 sequence is CAIRGDSLIEAFF. The CDR3, as DNA: TGTGCCATCAGAGGGGACAGTCTGATAGAAGCTTTCTTT.

The gene calls are TRBV19 and TRBJ2-7; TRBD1 matches at 9 bases. The V gene's germline CDR1 is LNHDA and CDR2 SQIVND (reference sequence). The CDR3 is 13 residues long. J lost 1 base, V lost 8 bases, and 3 bases had no gene match. The CDR3 region is CASGQGLSYEQYF. CDR3 coding DNA: TGTGCCAGTGGACAGGGGCTGTCCTACGAGCAGTACTTC.

CDR3 protein: CASKRRAGIYEQYF. Here the CDR3 DNA reads TGTGCCAGTAAAAGGAGGGCAGGGATCTACGAGCAGTACTTC. J is TRBJ2-7 and V is TRBV19, with D possibly matching TRBD2 (6 bases). CDR1 and CDR2 from the germline V gene are LNHDA and SQIVND (reference sequence). This CDR3 spans 14 amino acids. Trimming removed 7 bases at V and 3 bases at J, with 16 bases between.

The chain has TRBV18 and TRBJ1-5; perhaps TRBD1 as D (6 bases). The V gene lost 3 bases and the J gene lost 6 bases, with 15 bases spanning the gap. Per the germline V gene, CDR1 is KGHSH and CDR2 is LQKENI. This CDR3 region has 15 residues. CDR3 in amino acids: CASSPSTGNTQPQHF. The CDR3 DNA sequence: TGTGCCAGCTCACCCTCCACAGGGAACACTCAGCCCCAGCATTTT.

The gene calls are TRBV28 and TRBJ2-1; maybe TRBD2 (8 bases). V dropped 6 bases and J dropped 2 bases, with 14 bases sitting between them. This CDR3 comprises 15 residues. Germline CDR1 and CDR2: MDHEN and SYDVKM. CDR3 nucleotides: TGTGCCAGCAGCCCGGGAGGGGGCGCCTACAATGAGCAGTTCTTC. It encodes CASSPGGGAYNEQFF.

The chain has TRBV19 and TRBJ2-2, with D perhaps TRBD2 (6 bases). Germline values: CDR1 LNHDA, CDR2 SQIVND (reference sequence). The germline V and J ends were trimmed by 3 bases and 6 bases, with 11 bases remaining between them. CDR3 length: 14 amino acids. The CDR3 spells CASSISLASGELFF. DNA of the CDR3: TGTGCCAGTAGTATTAGTCTAGCGTCCGGGGAGCTGTTTTTT. Variable domain in full (rest from reference TRBV19 and TRBJ2-2): DGGITQSPKYLFRKEGQNVTLSCEQNLNHDAMYWYRQDPGQGLRLIYYSQIVNDFQKGDIAEGYSVSREKKESFPLTVTSAQKNPTAFYLCASSISLASGELFFGEGSRLTVL.

The rearrangement uses TRBV18 and TRBJ2-7; D possibly corresponds to TRBD2 (7 bases). The germline V gene has CDR1 KGHSH and CDR2 LQKENI. The germline V and J ends were trimmed by 4 bases and 6 bases, with 25 bases remaining between them. The CDR3 is 17 residues long. CDR3 bases: TGTGCCAGCTCACAAACCCCACGGGGGGCGCAGGCTAGCGAGCAGTACTTC. It translates to CASSQTPRGAQASEQYF. Supplemented by reference TRBV18 and TRBJ2-7, the full variable domain reads NAGVMQNPRHLVRRRGQEARLRCSPMKGHSHVYWYRQLPEEGLKFMVYLQKENIIDESGMPKERFSAEFPKEGPSILRIQQVVRGDSAAYFCASSQTPRGAQASEQYFGPGTRLTVT.

The gene calls are TRBV7-6 and TRBJ2-3, with D uncertain. Germline CDR1 SGHVS, CDR2 FNYEAQ. The CDR3 extends over 15 amino acids. V shed 4 bases and J shed 3 bases, with 14 bases lying between them. CDR3 sequence: CASSSLGYRTDTQYF. The CDR3, as DNA: TGTGCCAGCAGCTCCCTAGGATATCGTACAGATACGCAGTATTTT.

This chain connects TRBV18 to TRBJ2-1; 7 positions match TRBD2. Germline V lookup: CDR1 KGHSH, CDR2 LQKENI. With V trimmed by 4 bases and J by 4 bases, 7 bases remained unmatched. The CDR3 runs 15 residues. The CDR3 DNA reads as TGTGCCAGCTCACTAAGGACTAGAGAATACAATGAGCAGTTCTTC. Amino acids: CASSLRTREYNEQFF.

J is TRBJ2-1 and V is TRBV5-6; maybe TRBD2 (5 bases). V lost 5 bases to trimming and J lost 10 bases, with 10 bases between them. The germline gives CDR1 SGHDT, CDR2 YYEEEE. This CDR3 is 11 amino acids long. The CDR3 coding sequence is TGTGCCAGCAGAGGACGGGAAGAGCAGTTCTTC. Translation gives CASRGREEQFF.

The gene calls are TRBV6-5 and TRBJ2-3, with 11 bases identical to TRBD2. The CDR3 runs 15 residues. V shed 6 bases, J shed 6 bases, and the junction held 8 bases outside the gene matches. From germline, CDR1 is MNHEY and CDR2 SVGAGI. CDR3 DNA sequence: TGTGCCAGCAGAACGCTAGCGGGAGGTGGTGATACGCAGTATTTT. Amino acids: CASRTLAGGGDTQYF.

The gene calls are TRBV2 and TRBJ1-6; the D gene is possibly TRBD1 (5 bases). The V end was cut by 1 base, the J end by 9 bases, with 10 bases between. This CDR3 is 14 amino acids long. The germline CDR1 and CDR2 sequences are SNHLY and FYNNEI. The DNA for the CDR3 is TGTGCCAGCAGTGAAGGGCAGGGCAGTTCACCCCTCCACTTT. Its protein product is CASSEGQGSSPLHF.

This chain connects TRBV6-5 to TRBJ2-1, with 7 nucleotides matching TRBD1. The CDR3 covers 14 residues. V lost 6 bases and J lost 9; bases outside the gene matches: 11. The germline V gene encodes CDR1 MNHEY and CDR2 SVGAGI. CDR3 in amino acids: CASRPTTGVGEQFF. CDR3 DNA sequence: TGTGCCAGCAGACCTACTACAGGGGTTGGTGAGCAGTTCTTC.

This chain connects TRBV5-5 to TRBJ2-1, with 14 positions matching TRBD2. Germline CDR1 reads SGHKS; CDR2 reads YYEKEE (reference sequence). The CDR3 totals 16 residues. J gave up 8 bases and V 4 bases, and 8 bases lay outside the gene matches. The CDR3 sequence is CASSPRGLAGAYEQFF. The CDR3 DNA is TGTGCCAGCAGCCCACGGGGACTAGCGGGGGCGTATGAGCAGTTCTTC.

The chain carries TRBV5-1 and TRBJ1-4, with 7 bases that match TRBD1. Germline-derived CDR1 and CDR2 are SGHRS and YFSETQ. With V trimmed by 4 bases and J by 5 bases, 5 bases remained unmatched. The CDR3 has 14 amino acids. The CDR3 DNA sequence: TGCGCCAGCAGCCAACCGGGACAGAATGAAAAACTGTTTTTT. Amino acids: CASSQPGQNEKLFF.

This rearrangement joins TRBV4-2 to TRBJ2-5, with 15 bases matching TRBD2. The CDR3 is 18 residues long. In germline, CDR1 is LGHNA, CDR2 YNFKEQ. V gave up 4 bases and J gave up 1 base; unmatched junction bases: 7. The CDR3 loop is CASSRTSGRAARQETQYF. The CDR3 DNA sequence: TGTGCCAGCAGCCGGACTAGCGGGAGGGCCGCACGCCAAGAGACCCAGTACTTC.

This clone was observed once. V is TRBV2 and J is TRBJ1-4; D possibly corresponds to TRBD1 (5 bases). Trimming removed 3 bases from V and 0 bases from J, with 8 bases in between. This CDR3 has 15 residues. Germline CDR1 is SNHLY and CDR2 is FYNNEI. The CDR3 nucleotides read TGTGCCAGCAGTGACCGGGGGGCAACTAATGAAAAACTGTTTTTT. Translated, it gives CASSDRGATNEKLFF.

The rearrangement uses TRBV10-3 and TRBJ1-6, with 8 bases fitting TRBD1. The germline gives CDR1 ENHRY, CDR2 SYGVKD. J was trimmed by 10 bases and V by 10 bases; bases with no gene match: 9. The CDR3 spans 13 residues. The CDR3 DNA reads TGTGCCACATACCAGGGGGCTGGCTCACCCCTCCACTTT. Amino acid sequence: CATYQGAGSPLHF.

This sequence joins TRBV29-1 and TRBJ2-3; D gene uncertain. The CDR3 runs to 13 residues. Germline CDR1 is SQVTM and CDR2 is ANQGSEA. V gave up 4 bases and J gave up 6 bases, with 14 bases separating them. The CDR3 DNA reads TGCAGCGTTGTCTCAGGTGGCAGGGATACGCAGTATTTT. This sequence encodes CSVVSGGRDTQYF.

This clone was seen a few times. The chain employs TRBV9 and TRBJ1-1, with 9 nucleotides matching TRBD1. CDR3 length: 17 amino acids. Looked up from germline, CDR1 is SGDLS and CDR2 is YYNGEE. After removal of 3 bases from V and 3 bases from J, the junction contained 12 bases not matched to a gene. The CDR3 loop is CASSEGPGQGGDTEAFF. DNA for the CDR3: TGTGCCAGCAGCGAGGGGCCGGGACAGGGAGGAGACACTGAAGCTTTCTTT.

In its sample, this clone was seen once. The J gene is TRBJ2-2, the V gene TRBV7-3; maybe TRBD1 (5 bases). The CDR3 loop spans 15 amino acids. V lost 5 bases and J 1 base, leaving 11 bases between the germline ends. CDR1 and CDR2 (germline): SGHTA, FQGTGA. CDR3 region: CASSPGSRNTGELFF. CDR3 bases: TGTGCCAGCAGCCCAGGGTCTAGGAACACCGGGGAGCTGTTTTTT.

DNA for the CDR3: TGTGCCACCAGCACACACCGGGACAGGGGCGATGAAAAACTGTTTTTT. Amino acid sequence: CATSTHRDRGDEKLFF. J is TRBJ1-4 and V is TRBV15, with 10 bases aligning to TRBD1. Losses at the gene ends were 4 bases for V and 6 bases for J; bases not matched to a gene: 8. Germline assignment: CDR1 LNHNV and CDR2 YYDKDF (reference sequence). This CDR3 has 16 residues.

The CDR3 DNA follows: TGCAGCGTTCGACAGGCGAACTATGGCTACACCTTC. It is translated as CSVRQANYGYTF. This chain links TRBV29-1 with TRBJ1-2; D is possibly TRBD1 (6 bases). The CDR3 consists of 12 residues. V gave up 5 bases and J gave up 2 bases, with 9 bases separating them. CDR1 and CDR2 from the germline V gene are SQVTM and ANQGSEA.

The CDR3 DNA is TGTGCCAGCTCACCACCGTCTACGGGCGAGCAGTACTTC. Translated, it gives CASSPPSTGEQYF. The V gene is TRBV18, the J gene TRBJ2-7; D is unresolved. Trimming took 0 bases from V and 6 from J, leaving 9 bases between them. Per the germline V gene, CDR1 is KGHSH and CDR2 is LQKENI. The CDR3 extends over 13 amino acids.